This entry features one T cell receptor (beta chain) sequence. Sequencing used immunoSEQ multiplex PCR; TCRdb keeps in-frame clones, though not all of them. The sample records some 120,000 clones, approximately 95% being singletons. V dropped 3 bases and J dropped 5 bases, with 20 bases sitting between them. Looked up from germline, CDR1 is DFQATT and CDR2 is SNEGSKA (reference sequence). This CDR3 spans 16 amino acids. The sample originates from a study of control samples from healthy donors and cancer patients. The specimen sequenced was blood. This rearrangement joins TRBV20-1 to TRBJ2-1, with a possible D match to TRBD2 (7 bases). The receptor was isolated from a man aged 30 to 45 in good health. The CDR3 loop reads CSASGGGGWAHNEQFF. The CDR3 DNA sequence: TGCAGTGCTAGTGGGGGCGGGGGTTGGGCGCACAATGAGCAGTTCTTC.